These T cell receptor beta chains were read from a single sample in a study of CD8+CD57+ T cells in acquired aplastic anemia. TCRdb re-analysed the reads in MiXCR, keeping a single row per CDR3 protein. Of around 140,000 distinct CDR3 sequences in the sample, around two fifths were seen once. Sequenced sample: sorted CD4+, CD8+, or CD8+CD57+ T cells (not recorded which) from PBMCs. Receptor source: a human donor in good health, serving as a control. Each CDR3 is given with its conserved first and last residue. D genes are given only for firm matches. Not every row has a clone size; where given, it reads once, few, many or a size class.

TRBV5-1	.	many	15	TRBJ1-3	TGCGCCAGCAGCTTGGAAGGCGGCTCTGGAAACACCATATATTTT	CASSLEGGSGNTIYF
TRBV2	.	.	14	TRBJ2-1	TGTGCCAGCAGTGAACGGGGTGGGGCCCTTGAGCAGTTCTTC	CASSERGGALEQFF
TRBV20-1	TRBD1	many	13	TRBJ1-2	TGCAGTGCCTCGACAGGGGTCACCTATGGCTACACCTTC	CSASTGVTYGYTF
TRBV15	.	.	14	TRBJ2-7	TGTGCCACCAGCAGAGTCGGGAGAGACTACGAGCAGTACTTC	CATSRVGRDYEQYF
TRBV24-1	.	.	15	TRBJ2-3	TGTGCCACCAGTGATTTGGTACAGGGCACAGATACGCAGTATTTT	CATSDLVQGTDTQYF
TRBV28	.	few	15	TRBJ1-1	TGTGCCAGCAGTGTTCTGGGACACGAGAACACTGAAGCTTTCTTT	CASSVLGHENTEAFF
TRBV30	TRBD1	many	13	TRBJ1-2	TGTGCCTGGAGTCTGCAGGGGGCGAGTCGCTACACCTTC	CAWSLQGASRYTF
TRBV4-2	.	.	13	TRBJ1-1	TGTGCCAGCAGCCAAGATCTTGACACTGAAGCTTTCTTT	CASSQDLDTEAFF
TRBV29-1	.	.	13	TRBJ1-2	TGCAGCGTTGAAGGTGATGGGGGCTCTGGCTACACCTTC	CSVEGDGGSGYTF
TRBV3-1	.	.	13	TRBJ1-1	TGTGCCAGCAGTATCAGGGTTTCGGCTGAAGCTTTCTTT	CASSIRVSAEAFF
TRBV2	.	.	14	TRBJ1-5	TGTGCCAACAGTAAAAGGAGGAGAGATCAGCCCCAGCATTTT	CANSKRRRDQPQHF
TRBV30	.	many	12	TRBJ1-2	TGTGCCTGGAGCGCCTCGGTAGGGGGCTACACCTTC	CAWSASVGGYTF
TRBV11-2	.	.	17	TRBJ1-4	TGTGCCAGCAGCTTAGATACCCTTGCGGCAGGGCATGAAAAACTGTTTTTT	CASSLDTLAAGHEKLFF
TRBV2	TRBD2	few	15	TRBJ2-1	TGTGCCAGCAGGCAGTGGGCGGGGGGCCCACGGCTCCAGTTCTTC	CASRQWAGGPRLQFF
TRBV6-1	.	many	12	TRBJ1-2	TGTGCCAGCAGTGAAATATCCTTGGACCACACCTTC	CASSEISLDHTF
TRBV18	.	few	14	TRBJ2-2	TGTGCCAGCTCAACCCAAGGGAACACCGGGGAGCTGTTTTTT	CASSTQGNTGELFF
TRBV2	TRBD1	once	15	TRBJ2-1	TGTGCCAGCAGGGAACAGGGGATCTCCTACAATGAGCAGTTCTTC	CASREQGISYNEQFF
TRBV25-1	.	many	17	TRBJ1-6	TGTGCCAGCAGTGCTTGGGGTCGCGGCTCCTATAATTCACCCCTCCACTTT	CASSAWGRGSYNSPLHF
TRBV20-1	.	many	14	TRBJ2-2	TGCAGTGCGGTAGATGCGGGGGCCACCGGGGAGCTGTTTTTT	CSAVDAGATGELFF
TRBV15	.	.	11	TRBJ1-1	TGTGCCACCAGCAGAGACACTGAAGCTTTCTTT	CATSRDTEAFF
TRBV18	TRBD2	few	17	TRBJ2-1	TGTGCCAGCTCACCTAAGTTACTAGCGGGAGGGCCAGGTGAGCAGTTCTTC	CASSPKLLAGGPGEQFF
TRBV29-1	.	many	13	TRBJ2-7	TGCAGCGTTCGACAGGCCCCCTCCTACGAGCAGTACTTC	CSVRQAPSYEQYF
TRBV7-4	.	many	13	TRBJ2-3	TGTGCCAGCAGCTTGTGGTCCGCAGATACGCAGTATTTT	CASSLWSADTQYF
TRBV9	TRBD1	.	14	TRBJ1-2	TGTGCCAGCAGCCAGGCCGGGACAGGTCATGGCTACACCTTC	CASSQAGTGHGYTF
TRBV24-1	TRBD2	many	15	TRBJ2-5	TGTGCCACCAGTGATTTCGGGGGGGGTCGAGAGACCCAGTACTTC	CATSDFGGGRETQYF
TRBV5-1	TRBD1	many	16	TRBJ1-1	TGCGCCAGCAGCTTGGTGACAGGGAGGAGGAACACTGAAGCTTTCTTT	CASSLVTGRRNTEAFF
TRBV3-1	TRBD1	few	12	TRBJ2-4	TGTGCCAGCAGCAGTCGGGACAGGGGGCAGTACTTC	CASSSRDRGQYF
TRBV29-1	TRBD1	many	13	TRBJ1-1	TGCAGCGCCCAGGGACAGGGAGTGGCTGAAGCTTTCTTT	CSAQGQGVAEAFF
TRBV24-1	TRBD1	medium-sized	13	TRBJ1-2	TGTGCCACCAGGGACAGGGATAGCTATGGCTACACCTTC	CATRDRDSYGYTF
TRBV9	.	.	14	TRBJ2-7	TGTGCCAGCAGCGGGGGGGACAGTTACTACGAGCAGTACTTC	CASSGGDSYYEQYF
TRBV12-3/TRBV12-4	.	many	11	TRBJ1-1	TGTGCCAGCAGTTTAGACACTGAAGCTTTCTTT	CASSLDTEAFF
TRBV5-4	.	many	17	TRBJ2-1	TGTGCCAGCAGTAAAGGGAGTACGGACTTACTAAACGATGAGCAGTTCTTC	CASSKGSTDLLNDEQFF
TRBV18	TRBD1	.	18	TRBJ1-2	TGTGCCAGCTCACCTTTTACAGGACAGGGCGGGGTCGGCTATGGCTACACCTTC	CASSPFTGQGGVGYGYTF
TRBV28	.	few	15	TRBJ2-1	TGTGCCAGCAGTCCCCCCGGGCTCTCCTACAATGAGCAGTTCTTC	CASSPPGLSYNEQFF
TRBV6-1	.	many	10	TRBJ1-1	TGTGCCAGCTCGGTCACTGAAGCTTTCTTT	CASSVTEAFF
TRBV2	.	.	12	TRBJ2-3	TGTGCCAGCACCAGGACCACAGATACGCAGTATTTT	CASTRTTDTQYF
TRBV11-2	.	many	15	TRBJ2-1	TGTGCCAGCAGCCAAGAGGGGGGATCCTACAATGAGCAGTTCTTC	CASSQEGGSYNEQFF
TRBV6-1	.	many	13	TRBJ2-7	TGTGCCAGCAAGCAGTCGGTTAAATACGAGCAGTACTTC	CASKQSVKYEQYF
TRBV29-1	.	.	12	TRBJ2-7	TGCAGCGTTGTGGGGGGAGGCTACGAGCAGTACTTC	CSVVGGGYEQYF
TRBV29-1	.	once	11	TRBJ1-2	TGCAGCCGACCCGGGGGCTATGGCTACACCTTC	CSRPGGYGYTF
TRBV5-1	.	many	11	TRBJ1-1	TGCGCCAGCAGACGGGAAACTGAAGCTTTCTTT	CASRRETEAFF
TRBV12-5	TRBD2	few	15	TRBJ2-1	TGTGCTAGTGGTCAAAATAGCGGGGGGGCCGGTGAGCAGTTCTTC	CASGQNSGGAGEQFF
TRBV5-1	TRBD2	many	15	TRBJ2-2	TGCGCCAGCAGCTTGCGGGGGGGAAACACCGGGGAGCTGTTTTTT	CASSLRGGNTGELFF